These 7 T cell receptor beta chains were all obtained from the same sample, sequenced in a study of shared T cell receptors in the human thymus. Clones were sequenced by immunoSEQ multiplex PCR, and TCRdb holds only the in-frame ones, with some missing. The table has almost 550,000 clones, more than 75% seen once. These same data were also listed under a study on human thymus T cells.

The sample comprised thymocytes. Every receptor here comes from a boy less than two years old with a congenital heart defect.

V and J are TRBV10-1 and TRBJ2-7, with 11 nucleotides matching TRBD2. The V gene's germline CDR1 is WNHNN and CDR2 SYGVQD (reference sequence). The V gene end was trimmed by 7 bases and the J gene end by 3 bases; junction bases not matched to a gene: 8. This CDR3 is 15 amino acids long. The CDR3 reads CASTPGTSGNYEQYF. CDR3 coding DNA: TGCGCCAGCACCCCAGGGACTAGCGGTAACTACGAGCAGTACTTC.

The V call is TRBV5-1, the J call TRBJ2-1, with 8 bases fitting TRBD1. Germline V lookup: CDR1 SGHRS, CDR2 YFSETQ. The CDR3 extends over 16 amino acids. The V gene end was trimmed by 0 bases and the J gene end by 5 bases; junction bases not matched to a gene: 7. The CDR3 loop is CASSLAGDRPDNEQFF. The CDR3 coding sequence is TGCGCCAGCAGCTTGGCCGGGGACAGGCCAGACAATGAGCAGTTCTTC.

The chain recombines TRBV28 with TRBJ2-7, with D possibly matching TRBD2 (5 bases). The CDR3 covers 11 residues. The V gene's germline CDR1 is MDHEN and CDR2 SYDVKM. Trimming took off 4 bases at V and 5 bases at J, with 6 bases between the two ends. The CDR3 coding sequence is TGTGCCAGCAGTTCGGAGGACGAGCAGTACTTC. Its protein product is CASSSEDEQYF.

The rearrangement uses TRBV19 and TRBJ1-1, with a possible D match to TRBD1 (5 bases). V shed 5 bases and J shed 5 bases, with 18 bases lying between them. From germline, CDR1 is LNHDA and CDR2 SQIVND (reference sequence). The CDR3 has 15 amino acids. Here the CDR3 reads CASSPRVGGVTEAFF. The CDR3 DNA sequence: TGTGCCAGTAGTCCCCGGGTAGGAGGGGTTACTGAAGCTTTCTTT.

The V and J genes are TRBV6-1 and TRBJ2-7; 7 bases fit TRBD1. Germline V lookup: CDR1 MNHNS, CDR2 SASEGT. Trimming removed 5 bases from V and 3 bases from J; junction bases left unmatched: 10. The CDR3 is 15 amino acids. As DNA, the CDR3 is TGTGCCAGCAGTCGCACAGGGGTCTCCCTCTACGAGCAGTACTTC. Its translation: CASSRTGVSLYEQYF.

This chain links TRBV7-2 with TRBJ1-5, with D perhaps matching TRBD1 (6 bases). The CDR3 has 14 amino acids. The V gene lost 1 base and the J gene lost 7 bases, with 11 bases spanning the gap. Germline loops: CDR1 SGHTA, CDR2 FQGNSA. The CDR3 DNA reads TGTGCCAGCAGCTTAGGGGCAGGGGTCCAGCCCCAGCATTTT. Protein product: CASSLGAGVQPQHF.

The rearrangement joins TRBV28 to TRBJ2-7, with D hard to call. The CDR3 is 17 amino acids. Germline values: CDR1 MDHEN, CDR2 SYDVKM. Deletions cut 3 bases from V and 2 bases from J, with 20 bases between. The CDR3 coding sequence is TGTGCCAGCAGTTTGGTGCGGCAACTCCCCCAACCCTACGAGCAGTACTTC. Translating gives CASSLVRQLPQPYEQYF.